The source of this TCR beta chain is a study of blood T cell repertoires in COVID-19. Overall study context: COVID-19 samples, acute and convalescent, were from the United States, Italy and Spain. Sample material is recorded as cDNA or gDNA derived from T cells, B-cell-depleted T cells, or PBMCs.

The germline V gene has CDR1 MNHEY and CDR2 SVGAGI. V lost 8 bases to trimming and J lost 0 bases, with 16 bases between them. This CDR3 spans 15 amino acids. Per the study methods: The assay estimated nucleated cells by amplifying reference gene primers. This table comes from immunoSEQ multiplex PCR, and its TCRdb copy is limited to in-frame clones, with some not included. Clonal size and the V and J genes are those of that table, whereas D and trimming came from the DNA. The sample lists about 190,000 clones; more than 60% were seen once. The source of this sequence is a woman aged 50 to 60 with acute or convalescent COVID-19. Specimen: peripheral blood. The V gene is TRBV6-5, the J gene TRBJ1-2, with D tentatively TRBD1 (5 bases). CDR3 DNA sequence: TGTGCCAGCCCCTCTGACCTAGGGGCTAACTATGGCTACACCTTC. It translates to CASPSDLGANYGYTF.